These 21 T cell receptor beta chains were sequenced from one sample in a study of T cell responses to AZD1222 COVID-19 vaccine. The repertoire was sequenced with immunoSEQ multiplex PCR; TCRdb's copy has only in-frame clones and lacks some. The sample includes roughly 150,000 clones, just under 95% seen only once; the top ten take approximately 1.4%. The source was peripheral blood, collected on day 0 of AZD1222 vaccination. Receptor source: an adult in good health.

The chain couples TRBV19 to TRBJ2-6; 8 positions agree with TRBD2. J lost 4 bases, V lost 3 bases, and 2 bases had no gene match. CDR1 is LNHDA, CDR2 SQIVND, per germline (reference sequence). The CDR3 has 15 residues. CDR3 bases: TGTGCCAGTAGTATGCGGGGGGACGGGGCCAACGTCCTGACTTTC. The encoded protein is CASSMRGDGANVLTF.

The rearrangement uses TRBV12-5 and TRBJ2-1, with 8 bases lining up with TRBD2. CDR1 and CDR2 from the germline V gene are LGHNT and FRNRAP. The CDR3 has 16 residues. With 0 bases clipped from V and 8 bases from J, the junction kept 9 bases outside the gene matches. Written as DNA, the CDR3 is TGTGCTAGTGGTTTGGTTGTAAGCGGGAGAGCGGATGAGCAGTTCTTC. Residues: CASGLVVSGRADEQFF.

This chain links TRBV6-5 with TRBJ1-5; D is perhaps TRBD1 (5 bases). V was trimmed by 0 bases and J by 1 base, leaving 7 bases between them. The CDR3 spans 15 residues. Germline-derived CDR1 and CDR2 are MNHEY and SVGAGI. This CDR3 reads CASSYSWGSNQPQHF. The CDR3 nucleotides are TGTGCCAGCAGTTACTCGTGGGGGAGCAATCAGCCCCAGCATTTT.

This rearrangement joins TRBV11-2 to TRBJ1-3; D is undetermined. Germline CDR1 is SGHAT and CDR2 is FQNNGV. CDR3 size: 14 residues. Deletions cut 5 bases from V and 4 bases from J, with 12 bases between. The CDR3 coding sequence is TGTGCCAGCAGCCCCGTCCCGGGAGGAAACACCATATATTTT. It is translated as CASSPVPGGNTIYF.

This clone was observed a handful of times. The chain joins TRBV3-1 (or the pseudogene TRBV3-2) to TRBJ2-5; either TRBD1 or TRBD2 may supply D (5 bases each). The CDR3 runs to 13 residues. Germline lookup yields CDR1 LGHDT and CDR2 YNNKEL (reference sequence). Trimming stripped 4 bases from V and 3 bases from J, with 9 bases between. CDR3 coding DNA: TGTGCCAGCAGCCCGAGGGGAGAAGAGACCCAGTACTTC. Translated: CASSPRGEETQYF.

The chain combines TRBV30 with TRBJ2-7; D gene unclear. This CDR3 has 13 residues. V was cut by 3 bases and J by 0 bases, with 9 bases left in between. Germline CDR1 reads GTSNPN; CDR2 reads SVGIG (reference sequence). The CDR3 sequence: CAWRRPSSYEQYF. The CDR3 nucleotides are TGTGCCTGGAGACGCCCTAGCTCCTACGAGCAGTACTTC.

The chain joins TRBV19 to TRBJ2-3; 9 nucleotides agree with TRBD2. With V trimmed by 8 bases and J by 4 bases, 7 bases remained unmatched. Germline-derived CDR1 and CDR2 are LNHDA and SQIVND (reference sequence). The CDR3 is 14 amino acids. CDR3 nucleotides: TGTGCCAGTCGGCTAGCGGGAAGCGCAGATACGCAGTATTTT. Its translation: CASRLAGSADTQYF.

The J gene is TRBJ1-1, the V gene TRBV29-1; no firm D call. The V and J ends lost 5 bases and 1 base respectively, with 5 bases between them. The germline gives CDR1 SQVTM, CDR2 ANQGSEA. The CDR3 has 11 residues. As DNA, the CDR3 is TGCAGCGTTCTAAAGAACACTGAAGCTTTCTTT. Translation: CSVLKNTEAFF.

The chain joins TRBV30 to TRBJ2-7; D call uncertain. The germline V and J ends were trimmed by 3 bases and 7 bases, with 13 bases remaining between them. The length of the CDR3 is 12 residues. Germline V CDR1 and CDR2: GTSNPN, SVGIG (reference sequence). The CDR3 reads CAWRKSRREQYF. The CDR3 nucleotides read TGTGCCTGGAGGAAGAGTCGGCGGGAGCAGTACTTC.

This clone was observed a handful of times. V usage is TRBV7-9 and J usage is TRBJ2-7, with TRBD1 as a possible D gene (5 bases). The CDR3 has 17 amino acids. Trimming removed 2 bases from V and 2 bases from J, with 19 bases in between. Germline V CDR1 and CDR2: SEHNR, FQNEAQ (reference sequence). In DNA form, the CDR3 reads TGTGCCAGCAGCTTAACCTTGGGGCTGGAACCTACCTACGAGCAGTACTTC. Translating it yields CASSLTLGLEPTYEQYF.

The rearrangement joins TRBV7-9 to TRBJ1-3; TRBD1 matches at 10 bases. Germline V lookup: CDR1 SEHNR, CDR2 FQNEAQ (reference sequence). J was trimmed by 6 bases and V by 5 bases; bases with no gene match: 4. CDR3 length: 14 amino acids. CDR3 coding DNA: TGTGCCAGCAGCCAGGGACAGGGGTTAAACACCATATATTTT. Translating gives CASSQGQGLNTIYF.

The V gene is TRBV5-1, the J gene TRBJ2-5; no clear D gene. The V and J ends lost 3 bases and 4 bases respectively, with 7 bases between them. The CDR3 runs to 12 residues. Germline loops: CDR1 SGHRS, CDR2 YFSETQ. The CDR3 loop reads CASSSRRETQYF. The CDR3 DNA sequence: TGCGCCAGCAGCTCTCGCAGAGAGACCCAGTACTTC.

The rearrangement joins TRBV29-1 to TRBJ2-7, with unresolved D. V was pared by 1 base and J by 2 bases, with 3 bases between. The CDR3 contains 11 residues. The germline gives CDR1 SQVTM, CDR2 ANQGSEA. The CDR3 sequence is CSVEGPYEQYF. The CDR3 DNA reads TGCAGCGTTGAAGGCCCCTACGAGCAGTACTTC.

The chain uses TRBV7-9 and TRBJ1-1, with a weak D call TRBD1 (6 bases). Trimming took 2 bases from V and 5 from J, leaving 12 bases between them. CDR3 length: 14 amino acids. From germline, CDR1 is SEHNR and CDR2 FQNEAQ (reference sequence). CDR3 DNA sequence: TGTGCCAGCAGCTTATCCCGGACAGCGACTGAAGCTTTCTTT. It yields the protein CASSLSRTATEAFF. Using reference TRBV7-9 and TRBJ1-1 for the parts outside the CDR3, the full variable domain is DTGVSQNPRHKITKRGQNVTFRCDPISEHNRLYWYRQTLGQGPEFLTYFQNEAQLEKSRLLSDRFSAERPKGSFSTLEIQRTEQGDSAMYLCASSLSRTATEAFFGQGTRLTVV.

V usage is TRBV30 and J usage is TRBJ2-2, with D uncertain. The V gene lost 5 bases and the J gene lost 5 bases, with 18 bases spanning the gap. This CDR3 has 15 residues. Germline V gene sequence: CDR1 GTSNPN, CDR2 SVGIG (reference sequence). In DNA form, the CDR3 reads TGTGCCTGGTCCGTGAGGCAGGTGGGGACCGGGGAGCTGTTTTTT. This codes for CAWSVRQVGTGELFF.

The rearrangement joins TRBV18 to TRBJ1-3; 9 positions match TRBD1. The CDR3 totals 17 residues. V lost 4 bases, J lost 0 bases, and 7 bases stayed unmatched. Germline CDR1 KGHSH, CDR2 LQKENI. The CDR3 region is CASSLWDREFSGNTIYF. CDR3 nucleotides: TGTGCCAGCTCACTATGGGACAGGGAATTCTCTGGAAACACCATATATTTT.

V gene TRBV6-1 combines with J gene TRBJ1-1; D is uncertain. The V end lost 0 bases, the J end lost 3 bases, and 8 bases lay between the germline ends. The CDR3 has 14 amino acids. Germline lookup yields CDR1 MNHNS and CDR2 SASEGT. The chain's CDR3 is CASSEARGDTEAFF. The CDR3 nucleotides read TGTGCCAGCAGTGAAGCGCGGGGTGACACTGAAGCTTTCTTT.

The CDR3 spells CASSPGEGRGNTEAFF. The CDR3, as DNA: TGTGCCAGCAGCCCGGGGGAGGGGAGGGGGAACACTGAAGCTTTCTTT. J is TRBJ1-1 and V is TRBV5-4; D is possibly TRBD1 (5 bases). Germline CDR1 is SGHNT and CDR2 is YYREEE (reference sequence). The CDR3 totals 16 residues. V dropped 4 bases and J dropped 1 base, with 17 bases sitting between them. The full variable domain, completed using reference TRBV5-4 and TRBJ1-1, is ETGVTQSPTHLIKTRGQQVTLRCSSQSGHNTVSWYQQALGQGPQFIFQYYREEENGRGNFPPRFSGLQFPNYSSELNVNALELDDSALYLCASSPGEGRGNTEAFFGQGTRLTVV.

V gene TRBV10-2 combines with J gene TRBJ2-5; TRBD1 agrees at 9 bases. V gave up 6 bases and J gave up 4 bases; unmatched junction bases: 3. CDR3 length: 13 amino acids. CDR1 and CDR2 from the germline V gene are WSHSY and SAAADI. CDR3 loop: CASRNRGRETQYF. The CDR3 bases are TGCGCCAGCAGGAACAGGGGGCGAGAGACCCAGTACTTC.

V is TRBV18 and J is TRBJ1-1; D possibly corresponds to TRBD1 (6 bases). The germline V gene has CDR1 KGHSH and CDR2 LQKENI. The CDR3 consists of 14 residues. Trimming pared 10 bases from V and 1 base from J, leaving 16 bases between. CDR3 amino acids: CATRRWTANTEAFF. In DNA form, the CDR3 reads TGTGCCACTCGGAGGTGGACAGCGAACACTGAAGCTTTCTTT.

The V call is TRBV5-4, the J call TRBJ2-1; TRBD2 agrees at 7 bases. V was clipped by 4 bases and J by 8 bases; unmatched bases: 9. Germline V CDR1 and CDR2: SGHNT, YYREEE (reference sequence). CDR3 size: 14 residues. The CDR3 DNA sequence: TGTGCCAGCAGCGCCGTGGGAGGGATTGATGAGCAGTTCTTC. The encoded protein is CASSAVGGIDEQFF.